A selection of T cell receptor beta chains follows, all from one sample in a study of prognosis after radiotherapy for stage I lung cancer. One entry per CDR3 protein results from TCRdb running MiXCR on the multiplex PCR reads. The sample lists about 32,000 distinct CDR3 sequences; around 40% were seen once. The sample here was PBMCs, taken before or after stereotactic body radiation therapy (not recorded which). Receptor source: a donor over 45 with non-small cell lung cancer. The CDR3 runs from the conserved cysteine through the conserved F or W. The D gene is left open where the match is weak. Where a row states a size, it is once, few, many or the class of an expanded clone; other rows omit it.

cdr3_aa: CASSDKPGQQFF
cdr3_nt: TGTGCCAGCAGTGATAAACCGGGGCAGCAGTTCTTC
d_call: NA
v_call: TRBV6-2/TRBV6-3
clone_size: NA
j_call: TRBJ2-1

cdr3_aa: CAWSVLWREGYEQYF
cdr3_nt: TGTGCCTGGAGTGTACTGTGGCGGGAGGGCTACGAGCAGTACTTC
d_call: TRBD2
v_call: TRBV30
clone_size: NA
j_call: TRBJ2-7

cdr3_aa: CASSPRTGEALYGYTF
cdr3_nt: TGTGCCAGCAGCCCCCGGACAGGGGAAGCCCTTTATGGCTACACCTTC
d_call: TRBD1
v_call: TRBV7-9
clone_size: many
j_call: TRBJ1-2

cdr3_aa: CACGSAGAPDTQYF
cdr3_nt: TGTGCCTGCGGTTCCGCGGGAGCCCCAGATACGCAGTATTTT
d_call: TRBD2
v_call: TRBV6-2/TRBV6-3
clone_size: NA
j_call: TRBJ2-3

cdr3_aa: CASVRGGYEQYF
cdr3_nt: TGTGCCAGCGTCAGGGGTGGCTACGAGCAGTACTTC
d_call: NA
v_call: TRBV6-1
clone_size: NA
j_call: TRBJ2-7

cdr3_aa: CASSLKKGGNYGYTF
cdr3_nt: TGTGCCAGCAGCTTGAAGAAAGGGGGTAACTATGGCTACACCTTC
d_call: NA
v_call: TRBV5-5
clone_size: NA
j_call: TRBJ1-2

cdr3_aa: CATSPCSAYGTDTQYF
cdr3_nt: TGTGCCACCAGTCCTTGTAGTGCGTACGGCACAGATACGCAGTATTTT
d_call: NA
v_call: TRBV12-3/TRBV12-4
clone_size: once
j_call: TRBJ2-3

cdr3_aa: CAISDGDGSYNEQFF
cdr3_nt: TGTGCCATCAGTGACGGGGACGGATCCTACAATGAGCAGTTCTTC
d_call: NA
v_call: TRBV10-3
clone_size: NA
j_call: TRBJ2-1

cdr3_aa: CASAQLGLAGSSSYNEQFF
cdr3_nt: TGTGCCAGCGCACAACTGGGACTAGCGGGGTCTAGCTCCTACAATGAGCAGTTCTTC
d_call: TRBD2
v_call: TRBV6-2/TRBV6-3
clone_size: NA
j_call: TRBJ2-1

cdr3_aa: CASSSSGAIQETQYF
cdr3_nt: TGTGCCAGCAGCTCTAGCGGAGCAATTCAAGAGACCCAGTACTTC
d_call: TRBD2
v_call: TRBV28
clone_size: many
j_call: TRBJ2-5

cdr3_aa: CSVSRGESYNEQFF
cdr3_nt: TGCAGCGTATCTCGGGGGGAGTCCTACAATGAGCAGTTCTTC
d_call: TRBD2
v_call: TRBV29-1
clone_size: many
j_call: TRBJ2-1

cdr3_aa: CASSIQGANTEAFF
cdr3_nt: TGTGCCAGTAGTATTCAGGGGGCGAACACTGAAGCTTTCTTT
d_call: TRBD1
v_call: TRBV19
clone_size: many
j_call: TRBJ1-1

cdr3_aa: CASSLGYDYYGYTF
cdr3_nt: TGTGCCAGCAGTCTTGGATATGACTACTATGGCTACACCTTC
d_call: NA
v_call: TRBV28
clone_size: NA
j_call: TRBJ1-2

cdr3_aa: CASSERQGSSDTQYF
cdr3_nt: TGTGCCAGCAGTGAACGACAGGGATCCTCGGATACGCAGTATTTT
d_call: TRBD1
v_call: TRBV6-4
clone_size: medium-sized
j_call: TRBJ2-3

cdr3_aa: CATSTQGNKGGYTF
cdr3_nt: TGTGCCACCAGCACACAGGGGAATAAGGGTGGCTACACCTTC
d_call: TRBD1
v_call: TRBV15
clone_size: NA
j_call: TRBJ1-2

cdr3_aa: CASSEELAGAGEQYF
cdr3_nt: TGTGCCAGCAGTGAGGAACTAGCGGGAGCGGGGGAGCAGTACTTC
d_call: TRBD2
v_call: TRBV6-4
clone_size: medium-sized
j_call: TRBJ2-7

cdr3_aa: CASSLGTGAGYEQYF
cdr3_nt: TGTGCCAGCAGCTTAGGAACGGGAGCTGGCTACGAGCAGTACTTC
d_call: NA
v_call: TRBV7-2
clone_size: many
j_call: TRBJ2-7

cdr3_aa: CASSLAGASEETQYF
cdr3_nt: TGCGCCAGCAGCTTGGCGGGAGCGTCGGAAGAGACCCAGTACTTC
d_call: NA
v_call: TRBV5-1
clone_size: many
j_call: TRBJ2-5

cdr3_aa: CASSRGHGTAQYF
cdr3_nt: TGTGCCAGCAGTCGAGGACATGGAACTGCGCAGTACTTC
d_call: NA
v_call: TRBV6-2/TRBV6-3
clone_size: once
j_call: TRBJ2-7

cdr3_aa: CACSGAGVSDTQYF
cdr3_nt: TGTGCCTGCTCAGGGGCGGGAGTATCAGATACGCAGTATTTT
d_call: NA
v_call: TRBV28
clone_size: NA
j_call: TRBJ2-3

cdr3_aa: CASTMSRGFSYEQYF
cdr3_nt: TGTGCCAGCACCATGTCGCGGGGGTTCTCCTACGAGCAGTACTTC
d_call: TRBD2
v_call: TRBV7-2
clone_size: NA
j_call: TRBJ2-7

cdr3_aa: CASSLQGSSYEQYF
cdr3_nt: TGTGCCAGCAGTTTACAGGGGAGCTCCTACGAGCAGTACTTC
d_call: TRBD1
v_call: TRBV6-5
clone_size: medium-sized
j_call: TRBJ2-7

cdr3_aa: CAWEDGGQVNQPQHF
cdr3_nt: TGTGCCTGGGAGGATGGTGGACAGGTCAATCAGCCCCAGCATTTT
d_call: TRBD1
v_call: TRBV30
clone_size: NA
j_call: TRBJ1-5

cdr3_aa: CASSQGGYRQETQYF
cdr3_nt: TGTGCCAGCAGCCAGGGGGGATATCGTCAAGAGACCCAGTACTTC
d_call: NA
v_call: TRBV4-2
clone_size: many
j_call: TRBJ2-5

cdr3_aa: CASSLRSGRAYEQYF
cdr3_nt: TGTGCCAGCAGCTTGCGCAGCGGGAGGGCCTACGAGCAGTACTTC
d_call: TRBD2
v_call: TRBV11-2
clone_size: NA
j_call: TRBJ2-7

cdr3_aa: CASTVINWGQGDTGELFF
cdr3_nt: TGTGCCAGCACCGTAATCAACTGGGGGCAGGGGGACACCGGGGAGCTGTTTTTT
d_call: TRBD1
v_call: TRBV13
clone_size: many
j_call: TRBJ2-2

cdr3_aa: CASSPGQTNNSPLHF
cdr3_nt: TGTGCCAGCAGTCCGGGACAGACGAATAATTCACCCCTCCACTTT
d_call: TRBD1
v_call: TRBV27
clone_size: once
j_call: TRBJ1-6

cdr3_aa: CSARGRGSSYEQYF
cdr3_nt: TGCAGTGCTAGGGGACGGGGGAGCTCCTACGAGCAGTACTTC
d_call: NA
v_call: TRBV20-1
clone_size: NA
j_call: TRBJ2-7

cdr3_aa: CASSFASGTTTGYTF
cdr3_nt: TGTGCCAGCAGTTTTGCGAGCGGGACTACGACTGGCTACACCTTC
d_call: NA
v_call: TRBV12-3/TRBV12-4
clone_size: NA
j_call: TRBJ1-2

cdr3_aa: CASSLGGTGPQETQYF
cdr3_nt: TGTGCCAGCAGCTTAGGGGGGACAGGGCCCCAAGAGACCCAGTACTTC
d_call: TRBD1
v_call: TRBV7-9
clone_size: many
j_call: TRBJ2-5

cdr3_aa: CASSPGQGVTGELFF
cdr3_nt: TGTGCCAGCAGCCCAGGACAGGGGGTTACCGGGGAGCTGTTTTTT
d_call: TRBD1
v_call: TRBV7-6
clone_size: many
j_call: TRBJ2-2

cdr3_aa: CSACRGTSGRVETQYF
cdr3_nt: TGCAGTGCTTGTCGAGGGACTAGCGGGAGGGTGGAGACCCAGTACTTC
d_call: TRBD2
v_call: TRBV20-1
clone_size: NA
j_call: TRBJ2-5

cdr3_aa: CASSLAPGLQYF
cdr3_nt: TGTGCCAGCAGCTTAGCGCCAGGGCTGCAGTATTTT
d_call: NA
v_call: TRBV7-9
clone_size: many
j_call: TRBJ2-3

cdr3_aa: CASSEGYDSNYGYTF
cdr3_nt: TGTGCCAGCAGTGAAGGATACGACTCTAACTATGGCTACACCTTC
d_call: NA
v_call: TRBV6-1
clone_size: medium-sized
j_call: TRBJ1-2

cdr3_aa: CASSLDGSLYGKTQYF
cdr3_nt: TGTGCCAGCAGCTTAGACGGGAGCCTCTACGGAAAGACCCAGTACTTC
d_call: NA
v_call: TRBV7-9
clone_size: NA
j_call: TRBJ2-5

cdr3_aa: CARRADGQTQYF
cdr3_nt: TGTGCCAGGAGAGCAGACGGACAAACCCAGTACTTC
d_call: NA
v_call: TRBV2
clone_size: many
j_call: TRBJ2-5

cdr3_aa: CASSPRTENTEAFF
cdr3_nt: TGTGCCAGTAGTCCCCGGACTGAGAACACTGAAGCTTTCTTT
d_call: NA
v_call: TRBV19
clone_size: many
j_call: TRBJ1-1

cdr3_aa: CATSDSDPRTYGYTF
cdr3_nt: TGTGCCACCAGTGATTCGGACCCCAGGACCTATGGCTACACCTTC
d_call: NA
v_call: TRBV24-1
clone_size: NA
j_call: TRBJ1-2

cdr3_aa: CAWSVRDKNQPQHF
cdr3_nt: TGTGCCTGGAGTGTAAGGGACAAGAATCAGCCCCAGCATTTT
d_call: NA
v_call: TRBV30
clone_size: once
j_call: TRBJ1-5

cdr3_aa: CASSLDGKGYTF
cdr3_nt: TGCGCCAGCAGCTTGGACGGCAAGGGCTACACCTTC
d_call: NA
v_call: TRBV5-1
clone_size: many
j_call: TRBJ1-2

cdr3_aa: CASSFSGGADTQYF
cdr3_nt: TGTGCCAGCAGTTTTAGCGGGGGGGCAGATACGCAGTATTTT
d_call: TRBD2
v_call: TRBV6-5
clone_size: many
j_call: TRBJ2-3

cdr3_aa: CATPSGTSLGYNEQFF
cdr3_nt: TGTGCCACCCCCTCCGGGACTAGCTTGGGGTACAATGAGCAGTTCTTC
d_call: TRBD2
v_call: TRBV2
clone_size: few
j_call: TRBJ2-1

cdr3_aa: CASSRGGTGNTEAFF
cdr3_nt: TGTGCCAGCTCACGGGGAGGGACAGGGAACACTGAAGCTTTCTTT
d_call: TRBD1
v_call: TRBV18
clone_size: many
j_call: TRBJ1-1

cdr3_aa: CAWGGTEGGYTF
cdr3_nt: TGTGCCTGGGGGGGGACCGAAGGTGGCTACACCTTC
d_call: NA
v_call: TRBV30
clone_size: many
j_call: TRBJ1-2

cdr3_aa: CASSVKPSQETQYF
cdr3_nt: TGTGCCAGCAGTGTAAAACCTAGCCAAGAGACCCAGTACTTC
d_call: NA
v_call: TRBV28
clone_size: NA
j_call: TRBJ2-5

cdr3_aa: CATSRKAQAPLHF
cdr3_nt: TGCGCCACCAGCAGAAAAGCCCAAGCCCCCCTCCACTTT
d_call: NA
v_call: TRBV15
clone_size: NA
j_call: TRBJ1-6

cdr3_aa: CATSDTSGGRRPYEQFF
cdr3_nt: TGTGCCACCAGTGATACCTCAGGAGGGAGACGTCCGTATGAGCAGTTCTTC
d_call: NA
v_call: TRBV24-1
clone_size: NA
j_call: TRBJ2-1

cdr3_aa: CAWMSGGYGYTF
cdr3_nt: TGTGCCTGGATGAGTGGGGGGTATGGCTACACCTTC
d_call: NA
v_call: TRBV30
clone_size: NA
j_call: TRBJ1-2

cdr3_aa: CASSNTGRLYGYTF
cdr3_nt: TGTGCCAGTAGCAATACCGGCAGACTCTATGGCTACACCTTC
d_call: NA
v_call: TRBV19
clone_size: many
j_call: TRBJ1-2

cdr3_aa: CAISSGRAGVGEQYF
cdr3_nt: TGCGCCATCAGCTCGGGCAGAGCGGGAGTTGGCGAGCAGTACTTC
d_call: TRBD2
v_call: TRBV5-1
clone_size: NA
j_call: TRBJ2-7

cdr3_aa: CASSLGEGARGQPQHF
cdr3_nt: TGTGCCAGCAGCTTAGGGGAGGGGGCGAGAGGTCAGCCCCAGCATTTT
d_call: TRBD1
v_call: TRBV5-8
clone_size: many
j_call: TRBJ1-5

cdr3_aa: CASSQESSGRQYF
cdr3_nt: TGCGCCAGCAGCCAAGAGAGTAGCGGGAGGCAGTACTTC
d_call: TRBD2
v_call: TRBV4-3
clone_size: NA
j_call: TRBJ2-7

cdr3_aa: CASKGLAGLSAEQYF
cdr3_nt: TGTGCCAGCAAAGGACTAGCGGGGTTGTCAGCCGAGCAGTACTTC
d_call: TRBD2
v_call: TRBV2
clone_size: many
j_call: TRBJ2-7